Presented here are 12 T cell receptor beta chains from one specimen sequenced in a study of chemoradiotherapy in HPV16-positive cancers. Clones were sequenced by immunoSEQ multiplex PCR, and TCRdb holds only the in-frame ones, with some missing. The table includes over 35,000 clones, 76% detected once. Specimen: blood, collected from a patient who underwent chemoradiotherapy. The receptors were sampled from a human donor with HPV-associated anogenital cancer.

This rearrangement joins TRBV9 to TRBJ2-3, with 9 bases lining up with TRBD2. The CDR3 loop spans 15 amino acids. Trimming at V came to 0 bases and at J to 6 bases, leaving 5 bases not matched to a gene. Germline loops: CDR1 SGDLS, CDR2 YYNGEE. The CDR3 DNA sequence: TGTGCCAGCAGCGTAGGCGGGGGGGCCTGGGATACGCAGTATTTT. Protein sequence: CASSVGGGAWDTQYF.

V is TRBV5-1 and J is TRBJ2-3, with unresolved D. This CDR3 is 13 amino acids long. Per germline, CDR1 SGHRS and CDR2 YFSETQ. The V and J ends lost 0 bases and 7 bases respectively, with 9 bases between them. This chain's CDR3 is CASSLDGTHTQYF. For the CDR3, the DNA is TGCGCCAGCAGCTTGGACGGAACTCATACGCAGTATTTT.

The rearrangement links TRBV5-1 to TRBJ2-3, with a weak D call TRBD1 (5 bases). The CDR3 is made up of 15 amino acids. V lost 0 bases, J lost 2 bases, and 10 bases lay in between. Germline-derived CDR1 and CDR2 are SGHRS and YFSETQ. The DNA of the CDR3 is TGCGCCAGCAGCTTGGCTCAGGGCCTCACAGATACGCAGTATTTT. Its translation is CASSLAQGLTDTQYF.

This chain links TRBV18 with TRBJ2-2, with 10 bases aligning to TRBD2. This CDR3 has 19 residues. The germline CDR1 and CDR2 sequences are KGHSH and LQKENI. V lost 0 bases and J lost 1; bases outside the gene matches: 8. CDR3 amino acids: CASSPPSLLAGENTGELFF. CDR3 DNA sequence: TGTGCCAGCTCACCACCGAGTCTTCTAGCGGGGGAGAACACCGGGGAGCTGTTTTTT.

V and J are TRBV6-1 and TRBJ1-4, with D perhaps matching TRBD1 (5 bases). Germline V CDR1 and CDR2: MNHNS, SASEGT. The CDR3 covers 18 residues. The V and J ends lost 0 bases and 0 bases respectively, with 14 bases between them. CDR3 region: CASSEASLGRATNEKLFF. The CDR3 coding sequence is TGTGCCAGCAGTGAAGCTTCGTTGGGCAGGGCAACTAATGAAAAACTGTTTTTT.

The chain combines TRBV7-9 with TRBJ2-5; no clear D gene. Germline CDR1 is SEHNR and CDR2 is FQNEAQ (reference sequence). There are 12 residues in the CDR3. V gave up 5 bases and J gave up 9 bases, with 13 bases separating them. The DNA of the CDR3 is TGTGCCAGCAGCCCCCAAGAGTTGGCCCAGTACTTC. Translated, it gives CASSPQELAQYF.

V gene TRBV7-9 combines with J gene TRBJ1-4, with D unclear. This CDR3 has 16 residues. The germline V gene has CDR1 SEHNR and CDR2 FQNEAQ (reference sequence). With 4 bases removed from V and 0 bases from J, the gap between germline ends came to 12 bases. The CDR3 spells CASSSPRRATNEKLFF. The DNA of the CDR3 is TGTGCCAGCAGCTCCCCCAGACGGGCAACTAATGAAAAACTGTTTTTT.

The V gene is TRBV5-1, the J gene TRBJ2-7, with D possibly being TRBD1 (5 bases). The CDR3 length is 15 residues. The germline V gene has CDR1 SGHRS and CDR2 YFSETQ. V lost 0 bases and J lost 7, with 17 bases in between. In DNA form, the CDR3 reads TGCGCCAGCAGCTTGGCCCAGGGCGGAAGGGGTGAGCAGTACTTC. Protein product: CASSLAQGGRGEQYF.

This chain links TRBV7-7 with TRBJ2-1, with TRBD2 matching over 14 bases. V lost 1 base to trimming and J lost 5 bases; unmatched junction nucleotides: 1. Germline CDR1 SSHAT, CDR2 FNYEAQ (reference sequence). The CDR3 contains 16 residues. The CDR3 DNA is TGTGCCAGCAGCTTAGGACTAGCGGGGGGGCACAATGAGCAGTTCTTC. Translating it yields CASSLGLAGGHNEQFF.

The chain uses TRBV28 and TRBJ1-2; 7 bases are a match to TRBD1. The CDR3 has 11 amino acids. The V and J ends lost 6 bases and 12 bases, in that order; junction bases with no gene match: 7. Germline V gene lookup returns CDR1 MDHEN and CDR2 SYDVKM. The CDR3 DNA sequence: TGTGCCAGCAGCCACTTACAGGGGCACACCTTC. Translation gives CASSHLQGHTF.

This clone was seen only once. The chain is built from TRBV6-1 and TRBJ1-3; D perhaps matches TRBD1 (6 bases). Germline-derived CDR1 and CDR2 are MNHNS and SASEGT. With 2 bases removed from V and 7 bases from J, the gap between germline ends came to 9 bases. The CDR3 is made up of 13 amino acids. This CDR3 reads CASSEWGQNTIYF. In DNA form, the CDR3 reads TGTGCCAGCAGTGAATGGGGGCAGAACACCATATATTTT.

This chain connects TRBV30 to TRBJ1-2, with D perhaps TRBD1 (5 bases). V lost 6 bases to trimming and J lost 9 bases, with 17 bases between them. This CDR3 has 12 amino acids. CDR1 and CDR2 (germline): GTSNPN, SVGIG (reference sequence). CDR3 region: CACLGGGWSYTF. In nucleotides, the CDR3 is TGTGCCTGCTTGGGCGGGGGTTGGAGCTACACCTTC.